This TCR beta chain was sequenced in a study of blood T cell repertoires in COVID-19. For the study at large: T cells, B-cell-depleted T cells, or PBMCs provided the cDNA or gDNA that served as material.

The germline CDR1 and CDR2 sequences are SGHVS and FQNEAQ. The CDR3 loop spans 14 amino acids. V was shortened by 5 bases and J by 1 base, with 12 bases between the two germline ends. In the original analysis: Reference gene primer amplification gave nucleated cell count estimates. The data were produced by immunoSEQ multiplex PCR, yet TCRdb's version contains in-frame clones alone and is incomplete. D and trimming were read from the DNA, whereas the V and J calls and clone size are those reported in that table. The repertoire holds around 220,000 clones, with roughly 87% as singletons. Participant ages covered about 18 to 100 years across 25 or so US areas. Allocation to cohorts depended on clinical history reported by the participants.

The J gene is TRBJ2-7, the V gene TRBV7-8; TRBD2 is a possible D gene (6 bases). Sequenced material: PBMCs or T cells enriched from blood (not recorded which). This TCR came from a woman aged 25 to 39 with acute COVID-19. CDR3 DNA: TGTGCCAGCAGCAGACGGGACTTATCCTACGAGCAGTACTTC. It yields the protein CASSRRDLSYEQYF.